This T cell receptor (beta chain) is drawn from a study of cytomegalovirus exposure and HLA in healthy donors. Study-level background: An analysis done earlier identified around 100 million unique TCR beta sequences from 150 million to 200 million T cells. HLA-typed donors contributed some 87 million unique TCRs, which were held in an early data release. Study-wide findings and caveats: Later analysis placed DRB1 highest and HLA-C lowest in TCR association rates, which differed by HLA locus.

PCR primers comprised 60 Vbeta and 13 Jbeta primers. TCRdb's table, derived via immunoSEQ multiplex PCR, lists solely in-frame clones and lacks some. Of about 200,000 clones listed, about 78% are singletons. This clone is a singleton in its sample. Its antigen is not known. This CDR3 is 17 amino acids long. With V trimmed by 4 bases and J by 1 base, 14 bases remained unmatched. Germline CDR1 is SGHNT and CDR2 is YYREEE (reference sequence). This chain connects TRBV5-4 to TRBJ2-7; 7 bases are a match to TRBD1. The sequenced material came from PBMCs. The sequence came from a woman in her 30s in good health and CMV-seronegative. DNA of the CDR3: TGTGCCAGCAGCGGGCGGTCGACCGGGACAGTGTCCTACGAGCAGTACTTC. It specifies CASSGRSTGTVSYEQYF.